These 18 T cell receptor beta chains were all obtained from the same sample, sequenced in a study of cytomegalovirus exposure and HLA in healthy donors. This table comes from immunoSEQ multiplex PCR, and its TCRdb copy is limited to in-frame clones, with some not included. Of 150,000 or so clones listed, around 81% are singletons. The specimen sequenced was PBMCs. The receptors stem from a man between 25 and 39 years old in good health and CMV-seropositive.

In its sample, this clone was seen a few times. The J gene is TRBJ2-7, the V gene TRBV29-1; D gene ambiguous. This CDR3 comprises 12 residues. Trimming stripped 2 bases from V and 0 bases from J, with 5 bases between. Germline V lookup: CDR1 SQVTM, CDR2 ANQGSEA. The DNA of the CDR3 is TGCAGCGTTGAACATTCCTCCTACGAGCAGTACTTC. Amino acids: CSVEHSSYEQYF.

CDR3 sequence (DNA): TGTGCCACCAGCAGAGCCCCAGGGGGCCCGGCCCCTGAAGCTTTCTTT. This sequence encodes CATSRAPGGPAPEAFF. The chain has TRBV15 and TRBJ1-1; 8 bases agree with TRBD1. V was clipped by 1 base and J by 6 bases; unmatched bases: 10. CDR1 and CDR2 from the germline V gene are LNHNV and YYDKDF (reference sequence). The CDR3 totals 16 residues.

About this clone: Additional DNA sequences in this sample encode the identical CDR3. The chain combines TRBV5-1 with TRBJ2-5; the D is unclear. Trimming pared 3 bases from V and 2 bases from J, leaving 8 bases between. This CDR3 comprises 13 residues. Germline CDR1 is SGHRS and CDR2 is YFSETQ. The CDR3 here is CASSSGTQETQYF. The CDR3 nucleotides are TGCGCCAGCAGCTCGGGTACGCAAGAGACCCAGTACTTC.

The chain joins TRBV7-2 to TRBJ1-3; D is unclear. This CDR3 spans 17 amino acids. V lost 1 base and J lost 0, with 13 bases in between. Germline V lookup: CDR1 SGHTA, CDR2 FQGNSA. The CDR3 DNA is TGTGCCAGCAGCTTAGAAGGATGGCCTAGCTCTGGAAACACCATATATTTT. It codes for CASSLEGWPSSGNTIYF. Full variable domain (missing parts from reference TRBV7-2 and TRBJ1-3): GAGVSQSPSNKVTEKGKDVELRCDPISGHTALYWYRQSLGQGLEFLIYFQGNSAPDKSGLPSDRFSAERTGGSVSTLTIQRTQQEDSAVYLCASSLEGWPSSGNTIYFGEGSWLTVV.

The rearrangement uses TRBV7-2 and TRBJ2-7; 9 nucleotides line up with TRBD2. J lost 7 bases, V lost 5 bases, and 9 bases had no gene match. Looked up from germline, CDR1 is SGHTA and CDR2 is FQGNSA. This CDR3 has 14 amino acids. The CDR3 reads CASSAAGGRREQYF. CDR3 bases: TGTGCCAGCAGCGCAGCGGGGGGTCGGAGAGAGCAGTACTTC.

The V call is TRBV30, the J call TRBJ2-1; possibly TRBD1 for D (5 bases). CDR1 and CDR2 from the germline V gene are GTSNPN and SVGIG (reference sequence). The CDR3 consists of 13 residues. Trimming stripped 1 base from V and 5 bases from J, with 9 bases between. The CDR3 region is CAWSEGRDNEQFF. The CDR3 nucleotides are TGTGCCTGGAGTGAGGGCAGGGACAATGAGCAGTTCTTC.

The J gene is TRBJ2-3, the V gene TRBV27, with D possibly matching TRBD1 (6 bases). CDR1 and CDR2 from the germline V gene are MNHEY and SMNVEV (reference sequence). The V end lost 4 bases, the J end lost 3 bases, and 14 bases lay between the germline ends. The CDR3 extends over 15 amino acids. As DNA, the CDR3 is TGTGCCAGCAGTTCGGCAGGGGACCTAACAGATACGCAGTATTTT. Translation gives CASSSAGDLTDTQYF.

The chain joins TRBV29-1 to TRBJ1-1, with D possibly TRBD1 on 5 matching bases. Looked up from germline, CDR1 is SQVTM and CDR2 is ANQGSEA. V was trimmed by 7 bases and J by 5 bases, leaving 20 bases between them. The CDR3 length is 14 residues. The CDR3 spells CSAWGGKGLTEAFF. CDR3 bases: TGCAGCGCCTGGGGGGGTAAAGGGTTAACTGAAGCTTTCTTT. The complete variable domain, with remaining parts taken from reference TRBV29-1 and TRBJ1-1, reads SAVISQKPSRDICQRGTSLTIQCQVDSQVTMMFWYRQQPGQSLTLIATANQGSEATYESGFVIDKFPISRPNLTFSTLTVSNMSPEDSSIYLCSAWGGKGLTEAFFGQGTRLTVV.

This clone showed up just once. This chain uses TRBV29-1 with TRBJ2-7, with 11 bases identical to TRBD1. With V trimmed by 7 bases and J by 2 bases, 10 bases remained unmatched. The CDR3 has 15 amino acids. From germline, CDR1 is SQVTM and CDR2 ANQGSEA. CDR3 loop: CSALKRGQGAYEQYF. Written as DNA, the CDR3 is TGCAGCGCCCTAAAAAGGGGACAGGGGGCCTACGAGCAGTACTTC.

This rearrangement joins TRBV6-5 to TRBJ2-3, with a weak D call TRBD2 (6 bases). Trimming stripped 8 bases from V and 2 bases from J, with 17 bases between. CDR1 and CDR2 from the germline V gene are MNHEY and SVGAGI. The CDR3 loop spans 15 amino acids. The CDR3 sequence is CASGSRGANTDTQYF. The CDR3, as DNA: TGTGCCAGCGGCTCGCGCGGGGCGAACACAGATACGCAGTATTTT.

This sequence joins TRBV4-1 and TRBJ2-6; TRBD1 is a possible D gene (6 bases). The CDR3 is 16 amino acids. The germline gives CDR1 MGHRA, CDR2 YSYEKL. V gave up 4 bases and J gave up 2 bases, with 12 bases separating them. The CDR3, as DNA: TGCGCCAGCAGCCCCATAGGGACACCTGGGGCCAACGTCCTGACTTTC. This translates into CASSPIGTPGANVLTF.

The V call is TRBV6-1, the J call TRBJ2-1; 13 positions match TRBD2. V lost 4 bases and J lost 3; bases outside the gene matches: 12. The CDR3 is made up of 19 amino acids. Germline V gene lookup returns CDR1 MNHNS and CDR2 SASEGT. The CDR3 reads CASSVRWWRLAGGYNEQFF. CDR3 nucleotides: TGTGCCAGCAGTGTCCGTTGGTGGAGACTAGCGGGGGGCTACAATGAGCAGTTCTTC.

This clone has just one count. The chain employs TRBV9 and TRBJ1-1, with D hard to call. The CDR3 extends over 13 amino acids. Trimming stripped 4 bases from V and 0 bases from J, with 7 bases between. Germline V lookup: CDR1 SGDLS, CDR2 YYNGEE. CDR3 region: CASSPRMNTEAFF. The CDR3 DNA follows: TGTGCCAGCAGCCCCAGGATGAACACTGAAGCTTTCTTT.

The rearrangement uses TRBV2 and TRBJ2-6; 8 positions agree with TRBD1. The CDR3 covers 21 residues. Germline loops: CDR1 SNHLY, CDR2 FYNNEI. Trimming cost V 4 bases and J 1 base; bases outside gene matches: 18. The CDR3 coding sequence is TGTGCCAGCAGTGTATCACTGAACAGGGACAGGTCCTATTCTGGGGCCAACGTCCTGACTTTC. It translates to CASSVSLNRDRSYSGANVLTF.

The rearrangement joins TRBV5-1 to TRBJ2-1; 7 bases align to TRBD2. J gave up 0 bases and V 3 bases, and 6 bases lay outside the gene matches. Germline-derived CDR1 and CDR2 are SGHRS and YFSETQ. The CDR3 extends over 16 amino acids. The CDR3: CASSSNSGSSYNEQFF. The CDR3 DNA sequence: TGCGCCAGCAGCTCTAATAGCGGGTCCTCCTACAATGAGCAGTTCTTC.

V is TRBV10-3 and J is TRBJ1-1; 7 nucleotides match TRBD1. CDR3 length: 16 amino acids. CDR1 is ENHRY and CDR2 is SYGVKD in the germline V gene. After removal of 1 base from V and 1 base from J, the junction contained 6 bases not matched to a gene. This chain's CDR3 is CAISEFDRVRNTEAFF. The CDR3 DNA reads TGTGCCATCAGTGAGTTCGACAGGGTCCGGAACACTGAAGCTTTCTTT.

V gene TRBV7-2 combines with J gene TRBJ2-5; 10 bases fit TRBD2. CDR1 SGHTA and CDR2 FQGNSA come from the germline V gene. Trimming at V came to 5 bases and at J to 3 bases, leaving 9 bases not matched to a gene. The CDR3 consists of 16 residues. CDR3 amino acids: CASSQRWLAGEETQYF. In DNA, the CDR3 is TGTGCCAGCAGCCAAAGGTGGCTAGCGGGGGAAGAGACCCAGTACTTC.

This chain links TRBV11-2 with TRBJ2-7; a weak D match, TRBD2 (7 bases). CDR3 size: 18 residues. Looked up from germline, CDR1 is SGHAT and CDR2 is FQNNGV. V lost 4 bases and J lost 4, with 26 bases in between. The CDR3 protein is CASSSRSEGLVTGYEQYF. CDR3 DNA: TGTGCCAGCAGCTCTAGGAGTGAAGGACTAGTAACAGGGTACGAGCAGTACTTC.